Shown below are 10 T cell receptor beta chains from a single sample sequenced in a study of blood T cell repertoires in COVID-19. The repertoire was sequenced with immunoSEQ multiplex PCR; TCRdb's copy has only in-frame clones and lacks some. The table includes about 230,000 clones, less than 85% detected once. The sequenced sample consisted of peripheral blood. These receptors were taken from a woman between 65 and 79 years old with active or convalescent COVID-19.

The chain uses TRBV3-1 (or the pseudogene TRBV3-2) and TRBJ2-1; a possible D gene is TRBD1 (5 bases). Deletions cut 4 bases from V and 0 bases from J, with 10 bases between. Germline V gives CDR1 LGHDT, CDR2 YNNKEL (reference sequence). The CDR3 sequence is 15 residues long. CDR3 sequence: CASSLQDDSYNEQFF. CDR3 DNA: TGTGCCAGCAGCCTACAGGACGACTCCTACAATGAGCAGTTCTTC.

The chain couples TRBV7-2 to TRBJ2-5, with TRBD1 as a possible D gene (5 bases). Germline assignment: CDR1 SGHTA and CDR2 FQGNSA. CDR3 size: 15 residues. The ends were cut back, 5 bases at V and 2 bases at J, with 15 bases in the middle. CDR3 coding DNA: TGTGCCAGCAGCCTCAATCCAGGGAATCAAGAGACCCAGTACTTC. Its translation is CASSLNPGNQETQYF.

V gene TRBV5-4 combines with J gene TRBJ2-1, with a weak D call TRBD2 (5 bases). This CDR3 has 14 amino acids. V gave up 0 bases and J gave up 8 bases, with 12 bases separating them. Per germline, CDR1 SGHNT and CDR2 YYREEE (reference sequence). CDR3 amino acids: CASSLGRAGDEQFF. In DNA, the CDR3 is TGTGCCAGCAGCTTGGGTAGGGCCGGGGATGAGCAGTTCTTC.

The V gene is TRBV5-1, the J gene TRBJ1-4; D unresolved. The germline V gene has CDR1 SGHRS and CDR2 YFSETQ. This CDR3 has 13 residues. Trimming stripped 2 bases from V and 8 bases from J, with 10 bases between. In nucleotides, the CDR3 is TGCGCCAGCAGCTTCCGGGAGGCGGAAAAACTGTTTTTT. Translated, it gives CASSFREAEKLFF. Supplemented by reference TRBV5-1 and TRBJ1-4, the full variable domain reads KAGVTQTPRYLIKTRGQQVTLSCSPISGHRSVSWYQQTPGQGLQFLFEYFSETQRNKGNFPGRFSGRQFSNSRSEMNVSTLELGDSALYLCASSFREAEKLFFGSGTQLSVL.

The chain recombines TRBV19 with TRBJ2-2; the match to TRBD1 covers 9 bases. J lost 2 bases, V lost 9 bases, and 13 bases had no gene match. Per the germline V gene, CDR1 is LNHDA and CDR2 is SQIVND (reference sequence). The CDR3 sequence is 17 residues long. The CDR3 reads CASTGLGQGFNTGELFF. In DNA, the CDR3 is TGTGCCAGCACCGGCCTGGGACAGGGATTTAACACCGGGGAGCTGTTTTTT.

The V gene is TRBV6-6, the J gene TRBJ2-7; TRBD2 matches 7 bases. The V gene's germline CDR1 is MNHNY and CDR2 SVGAGI (reference sequence). The V gene end was trimmed by 5 bases and the J gene end by 6 bases; junction bases not matched to a gene: 7. This CDR3 spans 13 amino acids. The CDR3 DNA is TGTGCCAGCAGTCCTTCGACGGGAGGCGAGCAGTACTTC. Amino acids: CASSPSTGGEQYF.

V and J are TRBV5-1 and TRBJ2-3, with a possible D match to TRBD1 (5 bases). This CDR3 spans 15 amino acids. V lost 5 bases, J lost 2 bases, and 15 bases lay in between. Germline V lookup: CDR1 SGHRS, CDR2 YFSETQ. The CDR3 region has the DNA TGCGCCAGCAGGATACAGGTAAAGTCCACAGATACGCAGTATTTT. Translated, it gives CASRIQVKSTDTQYF.

The V and J genes are TRBV28 and TRBJ2-1; 7 bases map to TRBD2. The CDR3 is made up of 16 amino acids. CDR1 is MDHEN and CDR2 is SYDVKM in the germline V gene. The J segment lost 0 bases and the V segment lost 3 bases, leaving 5 bases of the junction unmatched. DNA of the CDR3: TGTGCCAGCAGTTTGGCTAGCGGCAGCTCCTACAATGAGCAGTTCTTC. Translating gives CASSLASGSSYNEQFF.

The J gene is TRBJ1-2, the V gene TRBV3-1 (or the pseudogene TRBV3-2), with a weak D call TRBD1 (5 bases). CDR3 length: 15 amino acids. Trimming pared 1 base from V and 2 bases from J, leaving 11 bases between. The germline gives CDR1 LGHDT, CDR2 YNNKEL (reference sequence). CDR3 region: CASSQAGPANYGYTF. As DNA, the CDR3 is TGTGCCAGCAGCCAAGCAGGGCCAGCGAACTATGGCTACACCTTC.

This chain uses TRBV6-6 with TRBJ2-7; 7 bases agree with TRBD2. V lost 5 bases and J lost 1; bases outside the gene matches: 17. This CDR3 contains 18 residues. The germline CDR1 and CDR2 sequences are MNHNY and SVGAGI (reference sequence). The CDR3 loop is CASSPHLSGAPPSYEQYF. The DNA for the CDR3 is TGTGCCAGCAGTCCCCACTTAAGCGGGGCCCCCCCTTCCTACGAGCAGTACTTC.